The sequence of this T cell receptor (beta chain) was determined in a study of radiation and T cells in renal cell carcinoma. Notes on the study in general: Baseline intratumoral clonotype presence is unknown without pretreatment biopsies.

The table came from immunoSEQ multiplex PCR; TCRdb's copy has only in-frame clones and leaves some out. The sample has 90,000 to 100,000 clones, approximately 86% seen once. Trimming stripped 0 bases from V and 9 bases from J, with 11 bases between. Germline loops: CDR1 MGHRA, CDR2 YSYEKL. This CDR3 contains 13 residues. In this sample, this clone turned up a few times. The target antigen is unknown. The time point is: baseline pretreatment blood. Regarding treatment: 15 Gy SBRT to primary tumor, nephrectomy 4 weeks later. This chain uses TRBV4-1 with TRBJ1-2; D unresolved. The source of this sequence is a middle-aged man with renal cell carcinoma. Sequenced here: blood, sampled from a patient whose treatment included radiotherapy and nephrectomy. CDR3 nucleotide sequence: TGCGCCAGCAGCCAAGAAAACGGCGCCCGCTACACCTTC. Translation gives CASSQENGARYTF.